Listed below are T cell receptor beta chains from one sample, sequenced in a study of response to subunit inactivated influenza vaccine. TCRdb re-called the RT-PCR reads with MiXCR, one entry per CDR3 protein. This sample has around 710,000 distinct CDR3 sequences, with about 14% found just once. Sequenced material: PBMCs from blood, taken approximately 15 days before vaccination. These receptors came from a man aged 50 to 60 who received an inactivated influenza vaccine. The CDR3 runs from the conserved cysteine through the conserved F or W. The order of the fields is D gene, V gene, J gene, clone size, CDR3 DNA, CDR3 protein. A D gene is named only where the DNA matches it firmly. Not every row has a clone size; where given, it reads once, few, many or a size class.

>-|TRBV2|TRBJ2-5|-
TGTGCCAGCCGGAATGGGGACAATCCAAGGGAGACCCAGTACTTC
CASRNGDNPRETQYF
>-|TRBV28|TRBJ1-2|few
TGTGCCAGCACCCAAACGGCCCCCGGAGGTCATGGCTACACCTTC
CASTQTAPGGHGYTF
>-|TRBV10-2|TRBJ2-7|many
TGCGCCAGCAGTGAGTCGGGGCAGCCCCCCTACGAGCAGTACTTC
CASSESGQPPYEQYF
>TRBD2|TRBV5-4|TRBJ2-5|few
TGTGCCAGCAGCACCCTAGCGGGAGTCTGGGAGACCCAGTACTTC
CASSTLAGVWETQYF
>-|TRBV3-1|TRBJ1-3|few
TGTGCCAGCTCCCCACGGACGGTCTCTGGAAACACCATATATTTT
CASSPRTVSGNTIYF
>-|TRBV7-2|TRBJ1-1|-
TGTGCCAGCAGGTACATAACTGGCACTTCTGAAGCTTTCTTT
CASRYITGTSEAFF
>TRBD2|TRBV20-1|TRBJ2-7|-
TGCAGTGCTAGAGACTCTTGGGGGAGGGCCCAGTACGAGCAGTACTTC
CSARDSWGRAQYEQYF
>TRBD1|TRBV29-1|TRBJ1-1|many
TGCAGCGCTGGACAGGGAAGGACTTTCTTT
CSAGQGRTFF
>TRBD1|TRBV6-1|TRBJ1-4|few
TGTGCCAGCAGGGGACAGGGGGCGGTTGAAAAACTGTTTTTT
CASRGQGAVEKLFF
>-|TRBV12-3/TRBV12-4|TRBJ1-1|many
TGTGCCAGCAGTTTTTCATTTGAAGCTTTCTTT
CASSFSFEAFF
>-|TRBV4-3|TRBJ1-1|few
TGCGCCAGCAGCCGGTTGGATGGACAACAGGCTGAAGCTTTCTTT
CASSRLDGQQAEAFF
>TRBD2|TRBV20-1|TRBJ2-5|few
TGCAGTGCTAGGGGAGGCCTAGCGGGAGGACAGGGCTTAGAGACCCAGTACTTC
CSARGGLAGGQGLETQYF
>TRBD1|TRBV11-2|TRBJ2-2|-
TGTGCCAGCAGCCCCCAGGACAGGGACACCGGGGAGCTGTTTTTT
CASSPQDRDTGELFF
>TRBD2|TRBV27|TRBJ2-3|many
TGTGCCAGCTCGGTCAGCGGGAGGGCTGGAGATACGCAGTATTTT
CASSVSGRAGDTQYF
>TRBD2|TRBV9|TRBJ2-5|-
TGTGCCAGCAGCGTAGGAATAGCGGGAATAAGAGAGACCCAGTACTTC
CASSVGIAGIRETQYF
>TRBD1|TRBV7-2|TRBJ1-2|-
TGTGCCAGCAGCCCGCAGGGGGAGTCGAGTGGCTACACCTTC
CASSPQGESSGYTF
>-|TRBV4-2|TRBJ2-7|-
TGTGCCAGCAGCCAAGGGGGGGCGGACGAGCAGTACTTC
CASSQGGADEQYF
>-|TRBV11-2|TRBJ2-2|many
TGTGCCAGCAGCTTAAACGCAGGAACCGGGGAGCTGTTTTTT
CASSLNAGTGELFF
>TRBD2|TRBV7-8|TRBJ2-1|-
TGTGCCAGCAGCTTAAACAGCGGGAGGTCCGATGAGCAGTTCTTC
CASSLNSGRSDEQFF
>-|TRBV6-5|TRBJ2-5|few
TGTGCCAGCAGTTACGGAGGGGGTTCAGAGACCCAGTACTTC
CASSYGGGSETQYF
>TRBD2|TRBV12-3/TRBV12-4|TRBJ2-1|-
TGTGCCAGCAGTGGGTTAGCGGGGGGGCGCTTCCATGAGCAGTTCTTC
CASSGLAGGRFHEQFF
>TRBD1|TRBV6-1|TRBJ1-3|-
TGTGCCTCGAAGGCAGGGGGGAGCTCTGGAAACACCATATATTTT
CASKAGGSSGNTIYF
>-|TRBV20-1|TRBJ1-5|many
TGCAGTGCTAGAGAACCAGGATCTAATCAGCCCCAGCATTTT
CSAREPGSNQPQHF
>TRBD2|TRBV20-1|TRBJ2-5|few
TGCAGTGCTGAGGCGGGACTAGCGGACCAAGAGACCCAGTACTTC
CSAEAGLADQETQYF
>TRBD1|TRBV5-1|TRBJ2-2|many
TGCGCCAGCAGCTTTGGACAGGGGCCTATGGAGCTGTTTTTT
CASSFGQGPMELFF
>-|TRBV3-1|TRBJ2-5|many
TGTGCCAGCAGCCTGGCAAACCAAGAGACCCAGTACTTC
CASSLANQETQYF
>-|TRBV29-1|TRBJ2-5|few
TGCAGCGTTGAATCGGGGGTTTCCCTCTGGGCCAACCAAGAGACCCAGTACTTC
CSVESGVSLWANQETQYF
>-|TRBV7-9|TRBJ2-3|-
TGTGCCAGCAGCAATTATGATGACACAGATACGCAGTATTTT
CASSNYDDTDTQYF
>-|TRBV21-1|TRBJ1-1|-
TGTGCCAGCAGCATACACAATCGGGGGGCCGGGGGCACTGAAGCTTTCTTT
CASSIHNRGAGGTEAFF
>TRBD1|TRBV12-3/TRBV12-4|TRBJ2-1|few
TGTGCCAGCAGCCTGTCTACAGGGACAGGGATCAATGAGCAGTTCTTC
CASSLSTGTGINEQFF
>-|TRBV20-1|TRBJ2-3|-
TGCAGTGCTAGAGGTCGTAGAGGAGAGGAAGATACGCAGTATTTT
CSARGRRGEEDTQYF
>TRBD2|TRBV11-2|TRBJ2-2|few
TGTGCCAGCACCCTCCTCCCCGCGGGAGGGGACGGGGAGCTGTTTTTT
CASTLLPAGGDGELFF
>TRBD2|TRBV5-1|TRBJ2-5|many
TGCGCCAGCAGCCCTGGGACTAGCGTGGAGACCCAGTACTTC
CASSPGTSVETQYF
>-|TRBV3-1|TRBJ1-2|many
TGTGCCAGCAGCCAGGAAAAAAACAGCCTCTATGGCTACACCTTC
CASSQEKNSLYGYTF
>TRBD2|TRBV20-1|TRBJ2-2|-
TGCAGTGCTTCGCGGGGGACCGGGGAGCTGTTTTTT
CSASRGTGELFF
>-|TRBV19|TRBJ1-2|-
TGTGCCAGTCGGATACGGAATGAGGATCGGGGCTACACCTTC
CASRIRNEDRGYTF
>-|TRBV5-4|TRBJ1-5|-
TGTGCCAGCAGCCTGGACACCTCCCAGCCCCAGCATTTT
CASSLDTSQPQHF
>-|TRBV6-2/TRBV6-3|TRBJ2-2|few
TGTGCCAGCAGTTACTCGTTCATTCCCCGCACCGGGGAGCTGTTTTTT
CASSYSFIPRTGELFF
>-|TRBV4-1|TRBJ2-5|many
TGCGCCAGCAGTACCCTGGGGACCCAGTACTTC
CASSTLGTQYF
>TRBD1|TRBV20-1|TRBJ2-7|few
TGCAGTGCGGGGGGACAGGGTTACTACGAGCAGTACTTC
CSAGGQGYYEQYF
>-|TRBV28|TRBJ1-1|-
TGTGCCAGCAGCCTTGAGGCAGGGTGGAACACTGAAGCTTTCTTT
CASSLEAGWNTEAFF
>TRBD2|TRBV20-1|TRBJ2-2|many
TGCAGTGCTAGGCCTAGCGGGACCACCGGGGAGCTGTTTTTT
CSARPSGTTGELFF
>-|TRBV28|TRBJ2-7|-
TGTGCCAGCAGAAGCGGACGGAGAAGCGTCTACGAGCAGTACTTC
CASRSGRRSVYEQYF
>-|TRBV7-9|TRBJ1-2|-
TGTGCCAGCAGCTTAGGGCTCCGAAACTATGGCTACACCTTC
CASSLGLRNYGYTF
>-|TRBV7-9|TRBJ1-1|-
TGTGCCAGCAGCTCAGGGGCCCATGAAGCTTTCTTT
CASSSGAHEAFF
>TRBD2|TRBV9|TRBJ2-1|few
TGTGCCAGCAGCGTTACTAGCGGAGGCTACAATGAGCAGTTCTTC
CASSVTSGGYNEQFF
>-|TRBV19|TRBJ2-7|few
TGTGCCAGTAGTATAGATCTTAGTCCGGACTACGAGCAGTACTTC
CASSIDLSPDYEQYF
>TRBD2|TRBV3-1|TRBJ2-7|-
TGTGCCAGCAAGAGGGGACTAGCCGCCTACGAGCAGTACTTC
CASKRGLAAYEQYF
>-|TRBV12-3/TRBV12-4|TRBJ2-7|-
TGTGCCAGCAGTTTCGGCCCCCGCTACGAGCAGTACTTC
CASSFGPRYEQYF